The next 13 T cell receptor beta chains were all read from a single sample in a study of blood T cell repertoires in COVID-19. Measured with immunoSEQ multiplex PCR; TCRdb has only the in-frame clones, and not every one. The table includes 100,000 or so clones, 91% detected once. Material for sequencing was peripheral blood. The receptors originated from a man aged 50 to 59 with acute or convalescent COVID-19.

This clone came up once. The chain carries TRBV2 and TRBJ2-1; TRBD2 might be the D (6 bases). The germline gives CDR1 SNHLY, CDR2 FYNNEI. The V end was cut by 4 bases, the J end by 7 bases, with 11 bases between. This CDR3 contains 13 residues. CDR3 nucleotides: TGTGCCAGCAGTGGGGGGGTATCGAATGAGCAGTTCTTC. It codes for CASSGGVSNEQFF.

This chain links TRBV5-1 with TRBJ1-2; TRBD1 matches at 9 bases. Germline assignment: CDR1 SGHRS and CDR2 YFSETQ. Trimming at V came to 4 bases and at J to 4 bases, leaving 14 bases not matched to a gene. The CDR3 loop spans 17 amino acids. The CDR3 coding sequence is TGCGCCAGCAGCCCGGGACAGGGCGTCTCCCGGCGCTATGGCTACACCTTC. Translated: CASSPGQGVSRRYGYTF.

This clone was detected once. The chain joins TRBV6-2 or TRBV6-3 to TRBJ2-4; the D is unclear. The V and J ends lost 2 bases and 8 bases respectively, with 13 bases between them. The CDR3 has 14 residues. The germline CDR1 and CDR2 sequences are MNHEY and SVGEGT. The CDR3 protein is CASSYAPPRDIQYF. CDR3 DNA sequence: TGTGCCAGCAGTTACGCGCCCCCCCGGGACATTCAGTACTTC.

The CDR3 loop is CASSPLAEDQPQHF. The CDR3 DNA reads TGTGCCAGCTCACCCTTAGCCGAAGATCAGCCCCAGCATTTT. The J gene is TRBJ1-5, the V gene TRBV18; D remains ambiguous. Between the trimmed V and J ends, which lost 3 bases and 5 bases, there was a span of 11 bases. CDR3 size: 14 residues. Germline loops: CDR1 KGHSH, CDR2 LQKENI. The variable domain in full, with the rest retrieved from reference TRBV18 and TRBJ1-5, is NAGVMQNPRHLVRRRGQEARLRCSPMKGHSHVYWYRQLPEEGLKFMVYLQKENIIDESGMPKERFSAEFPKEGPSILRIQQVVRGDSAAYFCASSPLAEDQPQHFGDGTRLSIL.

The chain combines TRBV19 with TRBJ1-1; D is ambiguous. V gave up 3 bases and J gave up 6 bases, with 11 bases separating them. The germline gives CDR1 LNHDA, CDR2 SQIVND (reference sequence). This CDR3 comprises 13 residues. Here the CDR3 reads CASSMTPEAEAFF. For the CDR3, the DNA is TGTGCCAGTAGTATGACCCCGGAGGCTGAAGCTTTCTTT.

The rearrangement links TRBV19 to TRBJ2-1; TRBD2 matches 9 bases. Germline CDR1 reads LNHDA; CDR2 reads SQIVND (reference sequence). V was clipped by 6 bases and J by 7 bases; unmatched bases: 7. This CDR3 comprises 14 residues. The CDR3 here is CASRTGGGVNEQFF. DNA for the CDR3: TGTGCCAGTAGAACGGGCGGGGGGGTGAATGAGCAGTTCTTC.

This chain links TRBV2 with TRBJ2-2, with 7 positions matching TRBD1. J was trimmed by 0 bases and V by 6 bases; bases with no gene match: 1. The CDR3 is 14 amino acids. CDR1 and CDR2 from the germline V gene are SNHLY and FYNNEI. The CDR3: CASRTGTNTGELFF. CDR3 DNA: TGTGCCAGCAGGACAGGGACGAACACCGGGGAGCTGTTTTTT.

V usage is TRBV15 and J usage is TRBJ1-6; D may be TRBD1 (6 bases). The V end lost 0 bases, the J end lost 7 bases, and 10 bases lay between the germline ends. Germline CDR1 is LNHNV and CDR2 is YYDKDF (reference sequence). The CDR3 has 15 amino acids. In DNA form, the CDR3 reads TGTGCCACCAGCAGAGATTTTGGGGGCAATTCACCCCTCCACTTT. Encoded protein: CATSRDFGGNSPLHF.

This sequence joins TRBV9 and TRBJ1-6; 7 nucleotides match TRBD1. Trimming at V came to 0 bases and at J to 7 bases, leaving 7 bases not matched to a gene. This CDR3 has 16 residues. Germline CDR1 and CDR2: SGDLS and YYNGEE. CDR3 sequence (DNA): TGTGCCAGCAGCGTAGCGTTGCAGGGGGTAAATTCACCCCTCCACTTT. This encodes CASSVALQGVNSPLHF.

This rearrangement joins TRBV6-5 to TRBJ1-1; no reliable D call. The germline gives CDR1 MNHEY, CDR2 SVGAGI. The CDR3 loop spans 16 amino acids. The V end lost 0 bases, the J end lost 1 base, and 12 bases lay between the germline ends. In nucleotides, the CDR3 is TGTGCCAGCAGTTACTCGAGTATCCTACCGAACACTGAAGCTTTCTTT. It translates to CASSYSSILPNTEAFF.

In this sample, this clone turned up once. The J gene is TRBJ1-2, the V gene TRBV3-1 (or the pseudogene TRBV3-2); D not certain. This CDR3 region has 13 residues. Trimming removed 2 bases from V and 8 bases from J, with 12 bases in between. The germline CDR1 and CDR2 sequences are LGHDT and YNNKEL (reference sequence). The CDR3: CASSQSGEGGYTF. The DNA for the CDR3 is TGTGCCAGCAGCCAAAGCGGCGAGGGCGGCTACACCTTC.

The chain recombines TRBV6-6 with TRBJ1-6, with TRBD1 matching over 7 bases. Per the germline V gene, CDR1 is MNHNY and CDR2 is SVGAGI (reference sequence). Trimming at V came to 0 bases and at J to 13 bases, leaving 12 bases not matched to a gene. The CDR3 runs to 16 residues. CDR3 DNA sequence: TGTGCCAGCAGTTACTCGGTAATTGGACAGGCAGATCCCCTCCACTTT. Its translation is CASSYSVIGQADPLHF.

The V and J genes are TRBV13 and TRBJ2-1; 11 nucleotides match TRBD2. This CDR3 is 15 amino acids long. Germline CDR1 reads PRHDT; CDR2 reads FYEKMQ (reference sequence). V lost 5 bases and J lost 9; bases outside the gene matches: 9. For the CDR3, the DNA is TGTGCCAGCAGCCCGTCCGGGACTAGCGGAACTGAGCAGTTCTTC. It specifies CASSPSGTSGTEQFF. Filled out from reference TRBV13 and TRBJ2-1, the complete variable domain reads AAGVIQSPRHLIKEKRETATLKCYPIPRHDTVYWYQQGPGQDPQFLISFYEKMQSDKGSIPDRFSAQQFSDYHSELNMSSLELGDSALYFCASSPSGTSGTEQFFGPGTRLTVL.